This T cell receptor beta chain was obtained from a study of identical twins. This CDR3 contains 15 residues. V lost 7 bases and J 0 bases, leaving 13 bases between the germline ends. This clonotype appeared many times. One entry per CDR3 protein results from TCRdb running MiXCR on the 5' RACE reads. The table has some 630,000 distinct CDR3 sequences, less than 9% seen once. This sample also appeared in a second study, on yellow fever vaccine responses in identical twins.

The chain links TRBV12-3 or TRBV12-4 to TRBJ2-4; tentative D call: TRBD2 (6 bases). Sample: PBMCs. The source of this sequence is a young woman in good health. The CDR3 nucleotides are TGTGCCAGCACCCTAGCGTCCCTAGCCAAAAACATTCAGTACTTC. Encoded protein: CASTLASLAKNIQYF.